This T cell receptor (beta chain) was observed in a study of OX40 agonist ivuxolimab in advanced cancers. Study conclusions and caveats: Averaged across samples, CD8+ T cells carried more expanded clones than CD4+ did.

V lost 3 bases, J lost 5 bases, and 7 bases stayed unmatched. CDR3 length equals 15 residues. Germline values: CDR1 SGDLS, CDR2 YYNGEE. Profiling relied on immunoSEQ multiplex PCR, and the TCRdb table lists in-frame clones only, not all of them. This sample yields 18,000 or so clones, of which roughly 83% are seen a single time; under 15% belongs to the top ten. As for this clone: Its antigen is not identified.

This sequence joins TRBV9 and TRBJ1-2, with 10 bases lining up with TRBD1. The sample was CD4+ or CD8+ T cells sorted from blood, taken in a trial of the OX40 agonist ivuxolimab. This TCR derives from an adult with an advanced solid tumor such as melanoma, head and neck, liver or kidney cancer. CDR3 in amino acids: CASSARDRGRYGYTF. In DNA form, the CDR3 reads TGTGCCAGCAGCGCCCGGGACAGGGGAAGGTATGGCTACACCTTC.